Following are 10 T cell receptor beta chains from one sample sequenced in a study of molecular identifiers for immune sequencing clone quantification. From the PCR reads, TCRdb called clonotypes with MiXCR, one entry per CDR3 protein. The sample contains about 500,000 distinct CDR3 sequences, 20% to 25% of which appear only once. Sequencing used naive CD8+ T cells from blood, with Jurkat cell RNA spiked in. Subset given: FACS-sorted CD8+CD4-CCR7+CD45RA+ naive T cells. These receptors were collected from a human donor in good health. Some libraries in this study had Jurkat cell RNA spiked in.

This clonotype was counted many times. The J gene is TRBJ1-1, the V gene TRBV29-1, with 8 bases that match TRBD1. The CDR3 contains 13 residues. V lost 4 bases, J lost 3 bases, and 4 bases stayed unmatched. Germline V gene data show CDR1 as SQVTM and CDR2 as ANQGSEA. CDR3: CSVVQGDYTEAFF. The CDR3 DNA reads TGCAGCGTTGTACAGGGGGATTACACTGAAGCTTTCTTT.

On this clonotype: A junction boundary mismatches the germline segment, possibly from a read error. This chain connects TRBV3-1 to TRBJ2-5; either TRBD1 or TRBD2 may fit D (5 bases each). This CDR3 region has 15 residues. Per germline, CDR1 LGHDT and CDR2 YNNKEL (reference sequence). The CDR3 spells CASIQVGENQETQYF. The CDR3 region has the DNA TGTGCCAGCATCCAAGTGGGGGAAAACCAAGAGACCCAGTACTTC.

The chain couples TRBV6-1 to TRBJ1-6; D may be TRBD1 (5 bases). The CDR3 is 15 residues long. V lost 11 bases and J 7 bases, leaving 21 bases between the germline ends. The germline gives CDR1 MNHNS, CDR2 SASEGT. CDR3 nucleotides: TGTGCCTCTCGCTGGCGGGACCTCGAGAATTCACCCCTCCACTTT. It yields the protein CASRWRDLENSPLHF.

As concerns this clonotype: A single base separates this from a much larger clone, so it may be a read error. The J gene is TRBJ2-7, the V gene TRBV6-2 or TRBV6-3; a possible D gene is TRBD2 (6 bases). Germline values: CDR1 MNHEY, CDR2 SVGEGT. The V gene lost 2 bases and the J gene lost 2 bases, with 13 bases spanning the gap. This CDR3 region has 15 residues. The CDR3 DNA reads TGTGCCAGCAGTTACCAGGCAGGGAGGCCCTACGAGCAGTACTTC. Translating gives CASSYQAGRPYEQYF.

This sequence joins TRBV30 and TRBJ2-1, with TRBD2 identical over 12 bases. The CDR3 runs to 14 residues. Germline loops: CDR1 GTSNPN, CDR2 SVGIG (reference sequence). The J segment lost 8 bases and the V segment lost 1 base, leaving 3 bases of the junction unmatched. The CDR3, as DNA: TGTGCCTGGAGTGACGGGACTAGCGGGCATGAGCAGTTCTTC. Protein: CAWSDGTSGHEQFF.

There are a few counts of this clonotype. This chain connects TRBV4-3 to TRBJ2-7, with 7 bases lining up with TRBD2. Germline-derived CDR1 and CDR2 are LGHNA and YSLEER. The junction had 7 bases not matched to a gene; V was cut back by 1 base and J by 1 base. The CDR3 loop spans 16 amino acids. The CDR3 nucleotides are TGCGCCAGCAGCCAAGCGGCGGGAGTGCCGTCCTACGAGCAGTACTTC. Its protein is CASSQAAGVPSYEQYF.

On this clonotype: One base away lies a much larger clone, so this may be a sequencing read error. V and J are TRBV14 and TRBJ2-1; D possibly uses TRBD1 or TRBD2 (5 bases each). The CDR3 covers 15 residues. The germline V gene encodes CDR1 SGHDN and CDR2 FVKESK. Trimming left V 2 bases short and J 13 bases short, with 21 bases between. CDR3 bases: TGTGCCAGCAGCCAACGGGACCCATCCGGCGGTGATCAGTTCTTC. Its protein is CASSQRDPSGGDQFF.

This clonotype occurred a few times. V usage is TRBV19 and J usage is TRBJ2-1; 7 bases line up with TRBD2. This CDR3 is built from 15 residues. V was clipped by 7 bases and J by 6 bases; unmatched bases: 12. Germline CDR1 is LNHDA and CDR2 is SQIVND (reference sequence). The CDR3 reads CASTLGGRGGNEQFF. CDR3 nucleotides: TGTGCCAGTACTCTGGGGGGTCGCGGGGGCAATGAGCAGTTCTTC.

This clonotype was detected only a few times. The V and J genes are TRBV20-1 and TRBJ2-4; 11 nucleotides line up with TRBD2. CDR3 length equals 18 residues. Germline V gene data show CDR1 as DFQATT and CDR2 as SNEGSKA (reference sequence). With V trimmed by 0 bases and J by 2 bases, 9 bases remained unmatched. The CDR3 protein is CSARDLLAGELTKNIQYF. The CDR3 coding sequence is TGCAGTGCTAGAGATCTACTAGCGGGAGAACTTACCAAAAACATTCAGTACTTC.

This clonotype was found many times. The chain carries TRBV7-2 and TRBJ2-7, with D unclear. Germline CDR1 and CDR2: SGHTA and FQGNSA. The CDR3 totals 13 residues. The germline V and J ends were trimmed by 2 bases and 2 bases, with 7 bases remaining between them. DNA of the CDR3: TGTGCCAGCAGCTTAAATACTGCCTACGAGCAGTACTTC. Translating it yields CASSLNTAYEQYF. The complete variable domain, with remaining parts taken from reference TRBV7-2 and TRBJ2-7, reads GAGVSQSPSNKVTEKGKDVELRCDPISGHTALYWYRQSLGQGLEFLIYFQGNSAPDKSGLPSDRFSAERTGGSVSTLTIQRTQQEDSAVYLCASSLNTAYEQYFGPGTRLTVT.